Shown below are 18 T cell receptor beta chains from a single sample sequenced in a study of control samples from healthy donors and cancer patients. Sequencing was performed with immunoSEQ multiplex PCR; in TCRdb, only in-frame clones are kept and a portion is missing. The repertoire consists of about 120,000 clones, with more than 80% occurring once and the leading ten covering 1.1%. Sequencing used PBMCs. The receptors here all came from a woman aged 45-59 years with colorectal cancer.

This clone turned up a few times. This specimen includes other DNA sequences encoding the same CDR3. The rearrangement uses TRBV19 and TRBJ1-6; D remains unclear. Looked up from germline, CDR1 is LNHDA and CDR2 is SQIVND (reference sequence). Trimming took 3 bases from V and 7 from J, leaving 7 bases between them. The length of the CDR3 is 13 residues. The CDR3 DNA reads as TGTGCCAGTAGTATTGGCCCCAATTCACCCCTCCACTTT. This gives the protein CASSIGPNSPLHF.

The CDR3 DNA sequence: TGCGCCAGCAGTGATCAAGCTGCGGGAGCTTGGGAGCAGTACTTC. Encoded protein: CASSDQAAGAWEQYF. The chain is built from TRBV10-2 and TRBJ2-7; the match to TRBD2 covers 7 bases. The trim removed 3 bases at V and 7 bases at J, leaving 12 bases unmatched. The CDR3 has 15 amino acids. The germline gives CDR1 WSHSY, CDR2 SAAADI.

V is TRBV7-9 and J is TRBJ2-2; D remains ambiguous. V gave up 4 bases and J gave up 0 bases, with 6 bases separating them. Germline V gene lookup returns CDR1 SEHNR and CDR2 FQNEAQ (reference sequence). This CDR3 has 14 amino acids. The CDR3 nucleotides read TGTGCCAGCAGCTCCCTTACGAACACCGGGGAGCTGTTTTTT. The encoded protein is CASSSLTNTGELFF. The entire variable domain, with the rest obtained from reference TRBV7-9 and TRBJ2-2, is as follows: DTGVSQNPRHKITKRGQNVTFRCDPISEHNRLYWYRQTLGQGPEFLTYFQNEAQLEKSRLLSDRFSAERPKGSFSTLEIQRTEQGDSAMYLCASSSLTNTGELFFGEGSRLTVL.

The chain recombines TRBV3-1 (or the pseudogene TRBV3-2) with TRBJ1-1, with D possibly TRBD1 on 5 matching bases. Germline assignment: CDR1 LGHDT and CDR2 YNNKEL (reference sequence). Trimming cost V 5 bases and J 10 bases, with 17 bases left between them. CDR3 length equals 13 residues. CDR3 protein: CASSSGTQVGAFF. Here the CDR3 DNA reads TGTGCCAGCAGCTCCGGGACCCAGGTCGGAGCTTTCTTT.

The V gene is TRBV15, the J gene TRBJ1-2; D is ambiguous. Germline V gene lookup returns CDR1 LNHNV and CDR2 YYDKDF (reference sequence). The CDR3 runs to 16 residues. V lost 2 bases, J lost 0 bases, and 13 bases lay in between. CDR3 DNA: TGTGCCACCAGCAGAAGAGGAGAGGTTTCTAACTATGGCTACACCTTC. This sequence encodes CATSRRGEVSNYGYTF.

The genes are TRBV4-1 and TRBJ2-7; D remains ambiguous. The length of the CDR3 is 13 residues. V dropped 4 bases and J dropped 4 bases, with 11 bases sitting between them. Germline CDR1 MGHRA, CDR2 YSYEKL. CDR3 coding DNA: TGCGCCAGCAGCCTTAATTTAAGATACGAGCAGTACTTC. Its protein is CASSLNLRYEQYF.

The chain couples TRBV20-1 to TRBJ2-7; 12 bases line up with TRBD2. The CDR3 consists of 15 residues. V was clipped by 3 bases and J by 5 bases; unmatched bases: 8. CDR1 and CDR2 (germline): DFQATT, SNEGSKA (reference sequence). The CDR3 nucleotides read TGCAGTGCTAGTAGGTCTAGCGGGGGGGCCAACGAGCAGTACTTC. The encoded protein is CSASRSSGGANEQYF.

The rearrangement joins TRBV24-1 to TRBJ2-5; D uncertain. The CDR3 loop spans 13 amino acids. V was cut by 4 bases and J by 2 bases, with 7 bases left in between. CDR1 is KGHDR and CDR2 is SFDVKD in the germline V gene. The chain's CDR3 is CATSEVGQETQYF. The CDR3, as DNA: TGTGCCACCAGTGAGGTGGGGCAAGAGACCCAGTACTTC.

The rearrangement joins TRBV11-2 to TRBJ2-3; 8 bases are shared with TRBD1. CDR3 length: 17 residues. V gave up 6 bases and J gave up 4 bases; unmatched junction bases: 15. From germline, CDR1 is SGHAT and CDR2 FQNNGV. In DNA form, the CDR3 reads TGTGCCAGCAGGCCCATACCGACAGGGGAAGAACCAGATACGCAGTATTTT. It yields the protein CASRPIPTGEEPDTQYF.

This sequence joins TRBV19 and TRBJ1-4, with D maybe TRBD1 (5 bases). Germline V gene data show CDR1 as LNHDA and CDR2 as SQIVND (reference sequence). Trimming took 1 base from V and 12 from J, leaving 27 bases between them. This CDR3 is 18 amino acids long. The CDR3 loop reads CASSIGRVTSFGWSELFF. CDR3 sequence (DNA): TGTGCCAGTAGTATAGGCAGGGTGACGTCTTTTGGCTGGTCGGAACTGTTTTTT.

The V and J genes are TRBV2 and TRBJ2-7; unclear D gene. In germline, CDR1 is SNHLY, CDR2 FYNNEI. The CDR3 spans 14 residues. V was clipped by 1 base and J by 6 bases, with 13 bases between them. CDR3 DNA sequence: TGTGCCAGCAGTGAAGGGACCCCGGTTTCCGAGCAGTACTTC. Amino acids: CASSEGTPVSEQYF.

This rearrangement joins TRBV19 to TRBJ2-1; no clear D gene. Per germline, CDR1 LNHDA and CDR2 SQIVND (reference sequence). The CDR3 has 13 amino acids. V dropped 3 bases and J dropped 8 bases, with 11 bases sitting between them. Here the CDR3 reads CASSIPWDDEQFF. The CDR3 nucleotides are TGTGCCAGTAGTATCCCCTGGGATGATGAGCAGTTCTTC. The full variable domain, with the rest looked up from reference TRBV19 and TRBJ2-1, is DGGITQSPKYLFRKEGQNVTLSCEQNLNHDAMYWYRQDPGQGLRLIYYSQIVNDFQKGDIAEGYSVSREKKESFPLTVTSAQKNPTAFYLCASSIPWDDEQFFGPGTRLTVL.

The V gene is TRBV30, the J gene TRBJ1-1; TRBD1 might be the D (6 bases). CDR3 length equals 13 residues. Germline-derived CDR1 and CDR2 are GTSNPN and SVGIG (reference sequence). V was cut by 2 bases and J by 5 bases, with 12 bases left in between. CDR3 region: CAWSRGEGTEAFF. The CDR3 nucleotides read TGTGCCTGGAGTAGGGGGGAAGGGACTGAAGCTTTCTTT.

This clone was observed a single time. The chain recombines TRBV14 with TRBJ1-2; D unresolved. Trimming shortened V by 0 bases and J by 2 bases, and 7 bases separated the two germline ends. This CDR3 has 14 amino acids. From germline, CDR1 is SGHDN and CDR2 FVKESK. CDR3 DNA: TGTGCCAGCAGCCAAGATTCCCTCAACTATGGCTACACCTTC. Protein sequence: CASSQDSLNYGYTF.

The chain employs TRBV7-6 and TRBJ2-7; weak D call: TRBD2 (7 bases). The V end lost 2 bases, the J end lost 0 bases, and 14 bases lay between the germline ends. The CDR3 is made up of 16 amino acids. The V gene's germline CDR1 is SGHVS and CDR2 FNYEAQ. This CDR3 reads CASSLTGGLSSYEQYF. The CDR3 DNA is TGTGCCAGCAGCTTAACGGGGGGCCTGAGCTCCTACGAGCAGTACTTC.

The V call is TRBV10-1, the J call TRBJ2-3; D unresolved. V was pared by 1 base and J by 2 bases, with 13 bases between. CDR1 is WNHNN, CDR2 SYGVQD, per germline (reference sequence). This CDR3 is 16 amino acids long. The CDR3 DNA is TGCGCCAGCAGTGAGTTACGTACTGGAGACACAGATACGCAGTATTTT. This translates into CASSELRTGDTDTQYF.

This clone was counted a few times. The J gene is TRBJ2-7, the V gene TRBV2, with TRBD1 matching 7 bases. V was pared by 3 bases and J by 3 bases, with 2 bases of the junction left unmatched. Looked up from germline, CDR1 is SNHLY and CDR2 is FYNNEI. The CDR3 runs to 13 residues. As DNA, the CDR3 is TGTGCCAGCAGTGAGGGACAGCTCTACGAGCAGTACTTC. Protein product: CASSEGQLYEQYF.

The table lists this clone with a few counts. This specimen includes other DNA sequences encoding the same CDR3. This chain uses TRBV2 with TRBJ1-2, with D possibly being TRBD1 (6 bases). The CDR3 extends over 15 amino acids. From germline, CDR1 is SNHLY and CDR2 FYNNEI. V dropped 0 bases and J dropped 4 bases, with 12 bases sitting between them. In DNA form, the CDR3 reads TGTGCCAGCAGTGAAGCTGGGGGGGCTGGCTATGGCTACACCTTC. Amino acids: CASSEAGGAGYGYTF. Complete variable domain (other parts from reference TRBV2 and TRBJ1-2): EPEVTQTPSHQVTQMGQEVILRCVPISNHLYFYWYRQILGQKVEFLVSFYNNEISEKSEIFDDQFSVERPDGSNFTLKIRSTKLEDSAMYFCASSEAGGAGYGYTFGSGTRLTVV.